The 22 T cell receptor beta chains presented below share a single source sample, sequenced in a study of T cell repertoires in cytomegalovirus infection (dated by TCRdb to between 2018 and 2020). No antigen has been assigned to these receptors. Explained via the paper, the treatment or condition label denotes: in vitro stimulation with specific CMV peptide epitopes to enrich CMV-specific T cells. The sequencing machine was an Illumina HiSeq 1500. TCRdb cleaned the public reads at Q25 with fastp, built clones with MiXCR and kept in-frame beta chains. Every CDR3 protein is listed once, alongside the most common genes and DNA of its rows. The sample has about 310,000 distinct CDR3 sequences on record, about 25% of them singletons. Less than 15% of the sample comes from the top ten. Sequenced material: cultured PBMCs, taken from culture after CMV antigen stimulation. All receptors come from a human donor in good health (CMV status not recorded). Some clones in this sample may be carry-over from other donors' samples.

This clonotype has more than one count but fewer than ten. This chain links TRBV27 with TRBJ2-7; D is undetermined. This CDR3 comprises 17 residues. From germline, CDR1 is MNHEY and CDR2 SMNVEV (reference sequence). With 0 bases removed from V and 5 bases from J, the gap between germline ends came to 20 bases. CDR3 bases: TGTGCCAGCAGTTTATCCCTTCCAGACGGCCCTGGCCACGAGCAGTACTTC. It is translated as CASSLSLPDGPGHEQYF.

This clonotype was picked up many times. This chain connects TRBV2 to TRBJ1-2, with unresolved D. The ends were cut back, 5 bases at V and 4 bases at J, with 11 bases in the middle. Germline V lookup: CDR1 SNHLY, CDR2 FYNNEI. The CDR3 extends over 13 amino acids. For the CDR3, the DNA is TGTGCCAGCAGTCAAGATAAGCTCTATGGCTACACCTTC. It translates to CASSQDKLYGYTF.

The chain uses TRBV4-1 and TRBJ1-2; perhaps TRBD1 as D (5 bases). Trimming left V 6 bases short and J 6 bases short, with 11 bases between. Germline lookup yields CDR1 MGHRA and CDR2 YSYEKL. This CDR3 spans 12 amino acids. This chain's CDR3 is CASRGAPDGYTF. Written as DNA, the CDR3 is TGCGCCAGCAGAGGGGCCCCGGATGGCTACACCTTC.

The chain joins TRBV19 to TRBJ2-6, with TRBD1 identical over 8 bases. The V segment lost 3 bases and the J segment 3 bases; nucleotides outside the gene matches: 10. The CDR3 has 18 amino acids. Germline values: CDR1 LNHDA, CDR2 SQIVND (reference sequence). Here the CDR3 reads CASSITGRGRSGANVLTF. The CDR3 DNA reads TGTGCCAGTAGTATCACGGGCAGGGGGCGTAGTGGGGCCAACGTCCTGACTTTC.

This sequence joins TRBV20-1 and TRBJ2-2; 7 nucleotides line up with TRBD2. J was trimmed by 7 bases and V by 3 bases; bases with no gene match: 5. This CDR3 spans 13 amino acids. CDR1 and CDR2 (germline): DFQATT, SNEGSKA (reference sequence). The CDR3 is CSASSGPGGELFF. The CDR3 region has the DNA TGCAGTGCTAGTAGCGGGCCCGGCGGGGAGCTGTTTTTT.

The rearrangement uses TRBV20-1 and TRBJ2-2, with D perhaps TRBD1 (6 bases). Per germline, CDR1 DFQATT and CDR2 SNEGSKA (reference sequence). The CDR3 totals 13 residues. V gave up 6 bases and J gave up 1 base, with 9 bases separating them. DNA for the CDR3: TGCAGTGCCTGGGACAAGAACACCGGGGAGCTGTTTTTT. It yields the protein CSAWDKNTGELFF.

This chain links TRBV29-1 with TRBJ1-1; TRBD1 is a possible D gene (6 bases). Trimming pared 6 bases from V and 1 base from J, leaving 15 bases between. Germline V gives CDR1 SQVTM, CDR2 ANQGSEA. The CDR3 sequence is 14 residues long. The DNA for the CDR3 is TGCAGCGTCAAGCGGACAGTTCAGAACACTGAAGCTTTCTTT. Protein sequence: CSVKRTVQNTEAFF.

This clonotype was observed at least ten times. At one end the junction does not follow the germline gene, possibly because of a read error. The CDR3 DNA is TGTGCTAGCAGCTTACCCTATAGCGGGAGTGAAGATACGCAGTATTTT. The encoded protein is CASSLPYSGSEDTQYF. The chain has TRBV7-7 and TRBJ2-3; TRBD2 agrees at 9 bases. The germline V gene encodes CDR1 SSHAT and CDR2 FNYEAQ (reference sequence). The length of the CDR3 is 16 residues.

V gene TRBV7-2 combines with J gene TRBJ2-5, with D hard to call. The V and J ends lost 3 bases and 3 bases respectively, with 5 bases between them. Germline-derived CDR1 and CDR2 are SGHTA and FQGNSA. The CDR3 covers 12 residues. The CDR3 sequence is CASSFPKETQYF. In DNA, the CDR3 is TGTGCCAGCAGCTTCCCCAAAGAGACCCAGTACTTC.

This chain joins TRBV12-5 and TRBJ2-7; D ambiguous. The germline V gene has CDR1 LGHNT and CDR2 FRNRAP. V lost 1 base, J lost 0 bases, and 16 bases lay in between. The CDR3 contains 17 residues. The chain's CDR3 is CASGLEGTDFSSYEQYF. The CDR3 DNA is TGTGCTAGTGGTTTGGAAGGAACTGACTTTAGCTCCTACGAGCAGTACTTC.

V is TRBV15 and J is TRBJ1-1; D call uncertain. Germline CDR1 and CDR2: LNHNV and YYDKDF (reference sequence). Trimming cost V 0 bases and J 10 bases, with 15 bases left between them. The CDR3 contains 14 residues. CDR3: CATSRDRAAVGAFF. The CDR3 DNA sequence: TGTGCCACCAGCAGAGATCGGGCCGCCGTGGGAGCTTTCTTT.

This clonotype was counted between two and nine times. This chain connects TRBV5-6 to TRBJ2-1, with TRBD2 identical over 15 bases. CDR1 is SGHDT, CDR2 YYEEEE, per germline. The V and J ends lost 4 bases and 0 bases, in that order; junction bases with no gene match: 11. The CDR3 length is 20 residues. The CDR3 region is CASSNLGTSGRMSSYNEQFF. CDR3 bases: TGTGCCAGCAGCAACTTAGGGACTAGCGGGAGGATGAGCTCCTACAATGAGCAGTTCTTC.

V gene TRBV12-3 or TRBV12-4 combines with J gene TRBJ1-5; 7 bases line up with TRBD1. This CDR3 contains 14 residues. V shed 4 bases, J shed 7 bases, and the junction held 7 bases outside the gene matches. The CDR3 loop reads CASSSTGVTQPQHF. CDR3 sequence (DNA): TGTGCCAGCAGTTCTACAGGGGTCACCCAGCCCCAGCATTTT.

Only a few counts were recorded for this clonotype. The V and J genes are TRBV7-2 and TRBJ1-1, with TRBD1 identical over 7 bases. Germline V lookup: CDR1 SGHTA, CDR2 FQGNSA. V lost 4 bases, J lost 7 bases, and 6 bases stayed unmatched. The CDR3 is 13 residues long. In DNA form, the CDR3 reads TGTGCCAGCAGCTACTTACAGGGGTTTGAAGCTTTCTTT. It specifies CASSYLQGFEAFF.

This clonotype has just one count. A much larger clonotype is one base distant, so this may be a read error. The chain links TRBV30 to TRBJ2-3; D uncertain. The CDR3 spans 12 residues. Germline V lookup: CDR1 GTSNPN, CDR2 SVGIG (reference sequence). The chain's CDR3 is CPWSVRTDTQYF. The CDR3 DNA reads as TGTCCCTGGAGTGTCCGCACAGATACGCAGTATTTT. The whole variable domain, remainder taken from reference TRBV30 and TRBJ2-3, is SQTIHQWPATLVQPVGSPLSLECTVEGTSNPNLYWYRQAAGRGLQLLFYSVGIGQISSEVPQNLSASRPQDRQFILSSKKLLLSDSGFYLCPWSVRTDTQYFGPGTRLTVL.

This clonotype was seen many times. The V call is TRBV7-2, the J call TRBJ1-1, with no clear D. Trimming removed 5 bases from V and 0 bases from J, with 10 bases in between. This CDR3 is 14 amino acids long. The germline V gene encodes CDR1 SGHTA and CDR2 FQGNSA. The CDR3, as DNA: TGTGCCAGCAGCCCCGAGGGTTTGAACACTGAAGCTTTCTTT. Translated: CASSPEGLNTEAFF.

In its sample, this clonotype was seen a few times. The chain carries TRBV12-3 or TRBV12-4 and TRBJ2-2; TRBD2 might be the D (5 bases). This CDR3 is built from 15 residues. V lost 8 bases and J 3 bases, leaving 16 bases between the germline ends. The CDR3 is CASLKRVEDTGELFF. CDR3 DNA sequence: TGTGCCAGCTTGAAGAGGGTCGAGGACACCGGGGAGCTGTTTTTT.

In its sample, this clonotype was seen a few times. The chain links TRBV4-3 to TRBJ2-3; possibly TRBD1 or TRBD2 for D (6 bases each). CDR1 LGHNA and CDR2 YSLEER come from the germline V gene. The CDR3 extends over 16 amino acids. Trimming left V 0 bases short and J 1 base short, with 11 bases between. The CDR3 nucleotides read TGCGCCAGCAGCCAAGATGGGGGCGGGGGCACAGATACGCAGTATTTT. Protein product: CASSQDGGGGTDTQYF.

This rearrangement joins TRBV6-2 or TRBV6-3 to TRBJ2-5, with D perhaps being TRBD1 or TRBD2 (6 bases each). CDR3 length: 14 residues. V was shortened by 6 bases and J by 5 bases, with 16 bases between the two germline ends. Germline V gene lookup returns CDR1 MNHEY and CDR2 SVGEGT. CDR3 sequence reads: CASRRSGGGETQYF. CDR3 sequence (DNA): TGTGCCAGCAGACGAAGCGGAGGGGGGGAGACCCAGTACTTC.

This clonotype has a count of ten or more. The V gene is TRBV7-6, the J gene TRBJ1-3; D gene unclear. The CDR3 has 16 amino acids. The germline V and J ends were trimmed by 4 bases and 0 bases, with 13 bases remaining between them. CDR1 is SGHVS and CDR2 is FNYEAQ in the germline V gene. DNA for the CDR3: TGTGCCAGCAGCTCCGTCAATGTGTACTCTGGAAACACCATATATTTT. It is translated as CASSSVNVYSGNTIYF.

The CDR3 nucleotides are TGTGCCAGCAGTTTCTCCGGGGGACTACAAGAGACCCAGTACTTC. This codes for CASSFSGGLQETQYF. The rearrangement uses TRBV28 and TRBJ2-5, with TRBD2 matching over 7 bases. Germline lookup yields CDR1 MDHEN and CDR2 SYDVKM. The CDR3 contains 15 residues. With V trimmed by 3 bases and J by 2 bases, 6 bases remained unmatched.

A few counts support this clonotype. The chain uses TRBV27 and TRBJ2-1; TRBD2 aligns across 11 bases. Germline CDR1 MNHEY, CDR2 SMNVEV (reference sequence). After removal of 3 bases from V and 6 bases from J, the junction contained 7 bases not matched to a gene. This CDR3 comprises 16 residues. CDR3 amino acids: CASSFLETSGTNEQFF. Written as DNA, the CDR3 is TGTGCCAGCAGTTTCCTAGAGACTAGCGGGACCAATGAGCAGTTCTTC.